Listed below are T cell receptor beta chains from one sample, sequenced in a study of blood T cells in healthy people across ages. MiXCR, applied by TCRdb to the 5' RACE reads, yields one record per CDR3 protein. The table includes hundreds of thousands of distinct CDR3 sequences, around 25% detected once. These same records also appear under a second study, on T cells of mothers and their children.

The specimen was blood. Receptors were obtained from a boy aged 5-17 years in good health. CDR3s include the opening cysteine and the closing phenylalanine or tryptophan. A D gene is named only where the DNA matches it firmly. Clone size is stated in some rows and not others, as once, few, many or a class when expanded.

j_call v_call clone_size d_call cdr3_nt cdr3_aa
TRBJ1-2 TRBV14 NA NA TGTGCCAGCAGCCAAGACGAACAGGGAGTCAACTATGGCTACACCTTC CASSQDEQGVNYGYTF
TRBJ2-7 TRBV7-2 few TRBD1 TGTGCCAGCAGCTCATACAGGGGCGAGACCTACGAGCAGTACTTC CASSSYRGETYEQYF
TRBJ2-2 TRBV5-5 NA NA TGTGCCAGCAGCTTGGCCGACGTCACCGGGGAGCTGTTTTTT CASSLADVTGELFF
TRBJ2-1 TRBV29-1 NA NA TGCAGCGTGACGGGAGAGGTGGATGAGCAGTTCTTC CSVTGEVDEQFF
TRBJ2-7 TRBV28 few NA TGTGCCAGCGGGCGAGACGAGCAGTACTTC CASGRDEQYF
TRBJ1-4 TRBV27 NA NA TGTGCCAGCAGTTTAGATGGCGGGTATGAAAAACTGTTTTTT CASSLDGGYEKLFF
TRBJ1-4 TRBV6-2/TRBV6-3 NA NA TGTGCCAGCGGTGCAACTAATGAAAAACTGTTTTTT CASGATNEKLFF
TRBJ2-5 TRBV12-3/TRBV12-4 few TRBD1 TGTGCCAGCAGTCCATGGGACAGAGAGACCCAGTACTTC CASSPWDRETQYF
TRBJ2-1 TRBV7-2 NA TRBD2 TGTGCCAGCAGCTTAGGTAGGCCTAGCGGGAGGTCAAATGAGCAGTTCTTC CASSLGRPSGRSNEQFF
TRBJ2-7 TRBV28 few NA TGTGCCAGCTTTGGGCTTTCAACCTACGAGCAGTACTTC CASFGLSTYEQYF
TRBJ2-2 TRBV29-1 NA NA TGCAGCGTTGAAGGGTTTTCGAACACCGGGGAGCTGTTTTTT CSVEGFSNTGELFF
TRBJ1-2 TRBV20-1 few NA TGCAGTGCTAGAGATACGCAGAAGTATGGCTACACCTTC CSARDTQKYGYTF
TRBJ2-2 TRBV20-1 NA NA TGCAGTGCTAGAGGAGACATGGACACCGGGGAGCTGTTTTTT CSARGDMDTGELFF
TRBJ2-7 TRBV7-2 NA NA TGTGCCAGCAGCCTAAATCTGGACAGCCCGTCCTACGAGCAGTACTTC CASSLNLDSPSYEQYF
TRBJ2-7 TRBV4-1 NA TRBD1 TGCGCCAGCAGCCTACGACAGGGGGGCCCCTACGAGCAGTACTTC CASSLRQGGPYEQYF
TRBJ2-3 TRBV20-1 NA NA TGCAGTGCTACCAGGGTCGGCGTACCAGATACGCAGTATTTT CSATRVGVPDTQYF
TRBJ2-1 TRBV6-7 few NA TGTGCCAGCAGTTACAGACACAACTACAATGAGCAGTTCTTC CASSYRHNYNEQFF
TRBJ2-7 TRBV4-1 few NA TGCGCCAGCAGCCAAGGGCTAGCGTCCTCCTACGAGCAGTACTTC CASSQGLASSYEQYF
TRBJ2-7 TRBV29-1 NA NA TGCAGCGTTCGGGACTACGAGCAGTACTTC CSVRDYEQYF
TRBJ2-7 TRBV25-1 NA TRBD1 TGTGCCAGCTCGACAGGGGACGAGCAGTACTTC CASSTGDEQYF
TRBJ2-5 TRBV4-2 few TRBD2 TGTGCCAGCAGCCAAAAGCGGGGGGGCGAAGAGACCCAGTACTTC CASSQKRGGEETQYF
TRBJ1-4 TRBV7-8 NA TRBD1 TGTGCCAGCAGCCCTACAGGGGGCATTAATGAAAAACTGTTTTTT CASSPTGGINEKLFF
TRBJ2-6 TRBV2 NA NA TGTGCCAGCAGGGACAGATCCGACTTCTCTGGGGCCAACGTCCTGACTTTC CASRDRSDFSGANVLTF